Listed below are T cell receptor beta chains from one sample, sequenced in a study of technical replicates of blood from a handful of donors. Clones were read by immunoSEQ multiplex PCR, and TCRdb kept only the in-frame ones, dropping some. The table shows some 74,000 clones, with roughly 92% occurring only once. Sequencing used T cells isolated from PBMCs. The source is a human donor in good health. CDR3s include the opening cysteine and the closing phenylalanine or tryptophan. A D gene is named only where the DNA matches it firmly. Part of the rows lack a size; the others show once, few, many or a class for expanded clones.

D gene	V gene	clone size	J gene	CDR3 length	CDR3 DNA	CDR3 protein
-	TRBV6-5	-	TRBJ2-7	12	TGTGCCAGCAGTCGGGGGAGCTACGAGCAGTACTTC	CASSRGSYEQYF
TRBD2	TRBV5-6	-	TRBJ2-1	14	TGTGCCAGCAGTCGGCGGGGGGCCTACAATGAGCAGTTCTTC	CASSRRGAYNEQFF
TRBD1	TRBV29-1	few	TRBJ1-2	16	TGCAGCGTTGATACGTTAGGGGGACAGGGGTTTCAAGGCTACACCTTC	CSVDTLGGQGFQGYTF
TRBD1	TRBV4-1	-	TRBJ2-2	16	TGCGCCAGCAGCCGTAAGGGACAGGAATACACCGGGGAGCTGTTTTTT	CASSRKGQEYTGELFF
TRBD2	TRBV7-6	-	TRBJ2-3	14	TGTGCCAGCAGCCTCGGACTAGCGGGAGATACGCAGTATTTT	CASSLGLAGDTQYF
-	TRBV4-2	-	TRBJ1-2	16	TGTGCCAGCAGCCAAGAACAAACACAGTCCAACTATGGCTACACCTTC	CASSQEQTQSNYGYTF
-	TRBV5-1	-	TRBJ1-1	15	TGCGCCAGCAGCTTGGTGTCGGGCGGAGGGACTGAAGCTTTCTTT	CASSLVSGGGTEAFF
-	TRBV27	-	TRBJ1-1	13	TGTGCCAGCATTCCCCAGGAGAACACTGAAGCTTTCTTT	CASIPQENTEAFF
-	TRBV6-6	-	TRBJ2-1	12	TGTGCCAGCAGTTACTCGAGCGAAGAGCAGTTCTTC	CASSYSSEEQFF
TRBD1	TRBV10-3	-	TRBJ2-3	15	TGTGCCATCCGTGAACAGGGGGAAAGCACAGATACGCAGTATTTT	CAIREQGESTDTQYF
-	TRBV7-9	-	TRBJ2-7	13	TGTGCCAGCAGCCTCAGGCAATCCTACGAGCAGTACTTC	CASSLRQSYEQYF
-	TRBV6-5	-	TRBJ2-3	12	TGTGCCAGCAGACAGGGAACAGATACGCAGTATTTT	CASRQGTDTQYF
-	TRBV5-1	-	TRBJ1-4	14	TGCGCCAGCAGCTTGGGTGGGGAGGATGAAAAACTGTTTTTT	CASSLGGEDEKLFF
-	TRBV6-5	-	TRBJ1-5	14	TGTGCCAGCAGTTGGGGGGTTAGCAATCAGCCCCAGCATTTT	CASSWGVSNQPQHF
-	TRBV5-1	-	TRBJ1-1	15	TGCGCCAGCAGGTTTACGACACAGATGAACACTGAAGCTTTCTTT	CASRFTTQMNTEAFF
TRBD2	TRBV30	-	TRBJ2-1	14	TGTGCCTGTTGGACTAGCGGCTCCTACAATGAGCAGTTCTTC	CACWTSGSYNEQFF
-	TRBV7-9	-	TRBJ2-7	12	TGTGCCAGCAGCTTGCTAGCTTACGAGCAGTACTTC	CASSLLAYEQYF
TRBD2	TRBV28	once	TRBJ2-1	17	TGTGCCAGCAGTTCTATTTATGCGGGAGGGCCCCACAATGAGCAGTTCTTC	CASSSIYAGGPHNEQFF
TRBD1	TRBV7-9	-	TRBJ1-2	13	TGTGCCAGCAGCCCGGGGACAGCAAATGGCTACACCTTC	CASSPGTANGYTF
-	TRBV5-6	-	TRBJ2-2	13	TGTGCCAGCAGCTTGTTCCGGACCGGGGAGCTGTTTTTT	CASSLFRTGELFF
TRBD1	TRBV4-1	-	TRBJ2-7	15	TGCGCCAGCAGCCAGATGACAGGGGGCCAATACGAGCAGTACTTC	CASSQMTGGQYEQYF
-	TRBV7-9	few	TRBJ1-1	12	TGTGCCAGCAGCTTAGAGGGGCCTGAAGCTTTCTTT	CASSLEGPEAFF
TRBD1	TRBV9	-	TRBJ2-7	15	TGTGCCAGCAGCCCCCAAGGGACAGTGGCCTACGAGCAGTACTTC	CASSPQGTVAYEQYF
TRBD1	TRBV19	once	TRBJ1-1	14	TGTGCCAGTTACAGGGACAGTCTAAGTCCTGAAGCTTTCTTT	CASYRDSLSPEAFF
TRBD2	TRBV10-3	-	TRBJ2-1	16	TGTGCCATCAGGGAACCGGGACTAGCGGCATATAATGAGCAGTTCTTC	CAIREPGLAAYNEQFF
-	TRBV29-1	-	TRBJ2-2	14	TGCAGCGTTGAGGCGGGGTTCGGTTCCGGGGAGCTGTTTTTT	CSVEAGFGSGELFF
-	TRBV4-2	-	TRBJ2-3	18	TGTGCCAGCAGCCAAGATCACGCCTCGCGGCTAAGCACAGATACGCAGTATTTT	CASSQDHASRLSTDTQYF
-	TRBV6-5	once	TRBJ2-1	13	TGTGCCAGCAGTTCGCCGGGGTACAATGAGCAGTTCTTC	CASSSPGYNEQFF